Below, 28 T cell receptor beta chains from the same sample are listed, as sequenced in a study of T cell clonotyping in hematopoietic cell transplantation. Assay used: immunoSEQ multiplex PCR; TCRdb lists only in-frame clones, some missing. The table shows about 7,200 clones, with 90% to 97% occurring only once. The material was PBMCs, obtained 30 days after allogeneic stem cell transplant. Receptors originate from a male patient aged 40-50 years who had an allogeneic stem cell transplant from a related donor, so the T cells may come from the graft donor. Some clones in this sample may be carry-over from other donors' samples.

The CDR3 protein is CSVDGAGWDGDTQYF. The CDR3 DNA follows: TGCAGCGTGGACGGGGCAGGGTGGGACGGGGATACGCAGTATTTT. V usage is TRBV29-1 and J usage is TRBJ2-3, with D perhaps being TRBD1 or TRBD2 (5 bases each). Trimming removed 6 bases at V and 6 bases at J, with 22 bases between. The CDR3 has 15 amino acids. Germline V gives CDR1 SQVTM, CDR2 ANQGSEA.

This chain links TRBV30 with TRBJ1-2; possible D gene TRBD1, 6 bases. This CDR3 region has 16 residues. Trimming cost V 0 bases and J 1 base, with 15 bases left between them. Germline CDR1 is GTSNPN and CDR2 is SVGIG (reference sequence). Here the CDR3 DNA reads TGTGCCTGGAGTGTAACAGGGTATAGAAGTAACTATGGCTACACCTTC. This encodes CAWSVTGYRSNYGYTF.

The chain has TRBV30 and TRBJ2-1, with 9 positions matching TRBD1. Germline V gives CDR1 GTSNPN, CDR2 SVGIG (reference sequence). V was pared by 5 bases and J by 4 bases, with 9 bases of the junction left unmatched. CDR3 length: 15 residues. The CDR3 sequence: CAWSSGTGRYNEQFF. DNA for the CDR3: TGTGCCTGGTCCTCCGGGACAGGGAGATACAATGAGCAGTTCTTC.

In DNA, the CDR3 is TGTGCCTGGAGTGTGAACACTGAAGCTTTCTTT. It specifies CAWSVNTEAFF. The rearrangement uses TRBV30 and TRBJ1-1; D ambiguous. Deletions cut 0 bases from V and 1 base from J, with 0 bases between. The CDR3 loop spans 11 amino acids. The germline V gene has CDR1 GTSNPN and CDR2 SVGIG (reference sequence).

The genes are TRBV6-6 and TRBJ2-2, with 8 bases matching TRBD1. CDR3 length: 15 amino acids. Trimming cost V 4 bases and J 3 bases; bases outside gene matches: 4. Germline assignment: CDR1 MNHNY and CDR2 SVGAGI (reference sequence). The CDR3 loop is CASSLTGGYTGELFF. CDR3 coding DNA: TGTGCCAGCAGTTTAACAGGGGGTTACACCGGGGAGCTGTTTTTT.

For the CDR3, the DNA is TGTGCCAGCAGCTTCACCCGGGGGCCTAGTAGGGCCTACGAGCAGTACTTC. It encodes CASSFTRGPSRAYEQYF. This chain links TRBV11-3 with TRBJ2-7; D could derive from TRBD1 or TRBD2 (6 bases each). Germline V lookup: CDR1 SGHNT, CDR2 YENEEA. V was trimmed by 3 bases and J by 2 bases, leaving 20 bases between them. The CDR3 consists of 17 residues.

The rearrangement uses TRBV7-6 and TRBJ2-3, with D possibly matching TRBD2 (5 bases). V lost 1 base, J lost 4 bases, and 12 bases lay in between. The CDR3 contains 15 residues. CDR1 is SGHVS and CDR2 is FNYEAQ in the germline V gene. Written as DNA, the CDR3 is TGTGCCAGCAGCTTAGAGGGCGGGTACCCAGATACGCAGTATTTT. Translated, it gives CASSLEGGYPDTQYF.

The V and J genes are TRBV6-5 and TRBJ2-5; the D gene could be TRBD1 or TRBD2 (5 bases each). CDR1 and CDR2 (germline): MNHEY, SVGAGI. The CDR3 extends over 14 amino acids. V shed 1 base and J shed 1 base, with 7 bases lying between them. The DNA for the CDR3 is TGTGCCAGCAGTTACTTTGGGGGCCAAGAGACCCAGTACTTC. As protein: CASSYFGGQETQYF.

V usage is TRBV7-2 and J usage is TRBJ2-3; 14 nucleotides line up with TRBD2. Germline loops: CDR1 SGHTA, CDR2 FQGNSA. The ends lost 3 bases at V and 3 bases at J; junction bases unmatched: 2. The length of the CDR3 is 16 residues. The CDR3 protein is CASSLGLAGVTDTQYF. The CDR3 DNA follows: TGTGCCAGCAGCTTGGGACTAGCGGGAGTTACAGATACGCAGTATTTT.

This chain connects TRBV5-1 to TRBJ1-1; D is possibly TRBD1 (5 bases). The CDR3 is 13 amino acids. Trimming stripped 4 bases from V and 4 bases from J, with 11 bases between. The germline V gene has CDR1 SGHRS and CDR2 YFSETQ. The CDR3 loop is CASSVQGLTEAFF. The DNA of the CDR3 is TGCGCCAGCAGCGTCCAGGGCCTCACTGAAGCTTTCTTT.

This clone was recorded a few times. The V gene is TRBV11-3, the J gene TRBJ2-2; D possibly corresponds to TRBD2 (6 bases). CDR3 size: 13 residues. With 3 bases removed from V and 6 bases from J, the gap between germline ends came to 8 bases. Germline values: CDR1 SGHNT, CDR2 YENEEA. The CDR3 is CASSLRDPGELFF. DNA for the CDR3: TGTGCCAGCAGCTTGCGGGACCCCGGGGAGCTGTTTTTT.

The chain has TRBV9 and TRBJ2-2; TRBD2 matches at 10 bases. The length of the CDR3 is 15 residues. Per the germline V gene, CDR1 is SGDLS and CDR2 is YYNGEE. Trimming at V came to 5 bases and at J to 5 bases, leaving 6 bases not matched to a gene. CDR3 protein: CASRPPGLATGELFF. CDR3 nucleotides: TGTGCCAGCAGACCCCCGGGACTAGCGACCGGGGAGCTGTTTTTT.

This sequence joins TRBV7-3 and TRBJ2-1; 12 bases align to TRBD2. Trimming at V came to 5 bases and at J to 2 bases, leaving 4 bases not matched to a gene. This CDR3 has 16 amino acids. Germline V lookup: CDR1 SGHTA, CDR2 FQGTGA. The CDR3 is CASSPSSGGAYNEQFF. In DNA form, the CDR3 reads TGTGCCAGCAGCCCCTCTAGCGGGGGGGCCTACAATGAGCAGTTCTTC.

The chain carries TRBV6-5 and TRBJ1-2; perhaps TRBD1 as D (5 bases). Per germline, CDR1 MNHEY and CDR2 SVGAGI. The CDR3 extends over 13 amino acids. Trimming cost V 1 base and J 13 bases, with 16 bases left between them. The CDR3 DNA reads TGTGCCAGCAGTTACTTCGGGACCCCGGATCTCACCTTC. This gives the protein CASSYFGTPDLTF.

The V call is TRBV5-1, the J call TRBJ1-1; 10 positions match TRBD1. Germline V CDR1 and CDR2: SGHRS, YFSETQ. With V trimmed by 4 bases and J by 4 bases, 4 bases remained unmatched. This CDR3 is built from 14 residues. The CDR3 protein is CASSRDRGGTEAFF. As DNA, the CDR3 is TGCGCCAGCAGCAGGGACAGGGGAGGCACTGAAGCTTTCTTT.

The chain carries TRBV4-1 and TRBJ1-2, with D possibly TRBD1 on 5 matching bases. This CDR3 has 16 residues. Germline lookup yields CDR1 MGHRA and CDR2 YSYEKL. V was cut by 0 bases and J by 2 bases, with 13 bases left in between. CDR3 amino acids: CASSQDGTGGNYGYTF. CDR3 coding DNA: TGCGCCAGCAGCCAAGATGGGACTGGGGGGAACTATGGCTACACCTTC.

The rearrangement joins TRBV7-9 to TRBJ1-5; 9 positions agree with TRBD1. The CDR3 totals 15 residues. The junction had 4 bases not matched to a gene; V was cut back by 5 bases and J by 2 bases. CDR1 and CDR2 from the germline V gene are SEHNR and FQNEAQ (reference sequence). The CDR3 region is CASSTGQGRNQPQHF. The DNA of the CDR3 is TGTGCCAGCAGCACGGGACAGGGACGCAATCAGCCCCAGCATTTT.

The J gene is TRBJ1-4, the V gene TRBV7-2; TRBD1 agrees at 12 bases. This CDR3 comprises 15 residues. V gave up 4 bases and J gave up 8 bases; unmatched junction bases: 5. CDR1 is SGHTA, CDR2 FQGNSA, per germline. In nucleotides, the CDR3 is TGTGCCAGCAGCTCGGGACAGGGGGCTTGGGAAAAACTGTTTTTT. Translation: CASSSGQGAWEKLFF.

The genes are TRBV5-1 and TRBJ2-1; TRBD2 agrees at 7 bases. Germline V gene data show CDR1 as SGHRS and CDR2 as YFSETQ. The J segment lost 3 bases and the V segment lost 0 bases, leaving 6 bases of the junction unmatched. The CDR3 runs to 16 residues. This CDR3 reads CASSLGMGGSYNEQFF. The CDR3 DNA reads TGCGCCAGCAGCTTGGGAATGGGCGGGAGCTACAATGAGCAGTTCTTC.

This clone showed up just once. The chain uses TRBV30 and TRBJ1-1, with TRBD1 identical over 7 bases. CDR3 length: 15 residues. V lost 8 bases and J lost 2; bases outside the gene matches: 14. CDR1 and CDR2 from the germline V gene are GTSNPN and SVGIG (reference sequence). In DNA form, the CDR3 reads TGTGCCCGTAGCCTTTCACAGGGGCAAAACACTGAAGCTTTCTTT. Its protein is CARSLSQGQNTEAFF. The whole variable domain, remainder taken from reference TRBV30 and TRBJ1-1, is SQTIHQWPATLVQPVGSPLSLECTVEGTSNPNLYWYRQAAGRGLQLLFYSVGIGQISSEVPQNLSASRPQDRQFILSSKKLLLSDSGFYLCARSLSQGQNTEAFFGQGTRLTVV.

J is TRBJ1-1 and V is TRBV7-8, with TRBD1 as a possible D gene (6 bases). Germline loops: CDR1 SGHVS, CDR2 FQNEAQ. Trimming took 6 bases from V and 10 from J, leaving 18 bases between them. The CDR3 runs to 13 residues. The DNA of the CDR3 is TGTGCCAGCAGACGAGAGGGGGGGGATCGAGCTTTCTTT. Its translation: CASRREGGDRAFF.

This clone has a single count. This chain links TRBV4-2 with TRBJ2-7; D not certain. The germline CDR1 and CDR2 sequences are LGHNA and YNFKEQ. This CDR3 is built from 14 residues. The V end was cut by 0 bases, the J end by 4 bases, with 10 bases between. CDR3 coding DNA: TGTGCCAGCAGCCAAGATTGGGCAGCGTACGAGCAGTACTTC. This sequence encodes CASSQDWAAYEQYF.

The chain employs TRBV5-1 and TRBJ2-1; no clear D. CDR1 is SGHRS, CDR2 YFSETQ, per germline. This CDR3 has 13 residues. Between the trimmed V and J ends, which lost 4 bases and 7 bases, there was a span of 12 bases. The CDR3 bases are TGCGCCAGCAGCCCGTCGCCGAGGAATGAGCAGTTCTTC. This translates into CASSPSPRNEQFF.

The chain links TRBV27 to TRBJ1-5; 10 bases agree with TRBD1. V gave up 6 bases and J gave up 3 bases; unmatched junction bases: 5. Germline V CDR1 and CDR2: MNHEY, SMNVEV (reference sequence). The CDR3 has 15 amino acids. The CDR3 loop is CASRPGTGANQPQHF. The CDR3 nucleotides read TGTGCCAGCAGACCCGGGACAGGGGCCAATCAGCCCCAGCATTTT.

This clone has just one count. The chain uses TRBV30 and TRBJ1-2; the D gene is possibly TRBD1 (6 bases). The V end was cut by 1 base, the J end by 4 bases, with 10 bases between. Germline CDR1 reads GTSNPN; CDR2 reads SVGIG (reference sequence). This CDR3 contains 13 residues. The CDR3 is CAWSAGQRYGYTF. The CDR3 DNA reads as TGTGCCTGGAGTGCGGGACAACGCTATGGCTACACCTTC.

The chain is built from TRBV18 and TRBJ2-7; 8 nucleotides agree with TRBD2. With V trimmed by 2 bases and J by 6 bases, 3 bases remained unmatched. The CDR3 length is 13 residues. Per germline, CDR1 KGHSH and CDR2 LQKENI. The CDR3, as DNA: TGTGCCAGCTCACCAACGACTAGCGTCGAGCAGTACTTC. Translating it yields CASSPTTSVEQYF.

The rearrangement links TRBV6-5 to TRBJ2-7; 9 positions match TRBD2. With V trimmed by 6 bases and J by 4 bases, 10 bases remained unmatched. The germline V gene encodes CDR1 MNHEY and CDR2 SVGAGI. The CDR3 runs 15 residues. DNA of the CDR3: TGTGCCAGCAGCCCTGAGAGTGCGGGGGGGTACGAGCAGTACTTC. As protein: CASSPESAGGYEQYF.

The chain combines TRBV6-1 with TRBJ1-2, with a possible D match to TRBD1 (6 bases). This CDR3 is 13 amino acids long. Germline V lookup: CDR1 MNHNS, CDR2 SASEGT. With 2 bases removed from V and 2 bases from J, the gap between germline ends came to 6 bases. This CDR3 reads CASSEQGNYGYTF. In DNA form, the CDR3 reads TGTGCCAGCAGTGAACAGGGGAACTATGGCTACACCTTC.